This paragraph covers one T cell receptor (beta chain) sequence. Antigen specificity is unknown. The CDR3 length is 15 residues. Per germline, CDR1 LNHDA and CDR2 SQIVND (reference sequence). Unmatched junction bases numbered 3, after V lost 5 bases and J lost 0 bases. This sample stems from a study of T cells in pancreatic ductal adenocarcinoma. General observations from the study: Tumor samples had fewer productive templates and roughly 7.7-fold fewer unique clonotypes than blood. The resected pancreatic cancer cohort was biased toward the minority with early-stage disease. Mean clonality was roughly 0.1 in tumors and 0.06 to 0.085 in blood, not significantly different. Enrichment of CD45RO+ effector over naive T cells in tumors may bias clonality.

Produced via immunoSEQ multiplex PCR; TCRdb's table is partial and in-frame only. The repertoire holds about 16,000 clones, with around 91% as singletons. The selected patients with pancreatic ductal adenocarcinoma had surgery but no neoadjuvant therapy. The rearrangement links TRBV19 to TRBJ2-1; 8 positions match TRBD2. Sequences were obtained from PBMCs. This TCR was recovered from a human donor with pancreatic ductal adenocarcinoma. The CDR3 loop reads CASSQGTSSYNEQFF. CDR3 nucleotides: TGTGCCAGTAGTCAGGGGACTAGCTCCTACAATGAGCAGTTCTTC.